Listed here are 14 T cell receptor beta chains from one sample, sequenced in a study of long-term antiretroviral therapy in people with HIV. At survey level, the immunoSEQ assay was run in its v3.0 version. The repertoire was sequenced with immunoSEQ multiplex PCR; TCRdb's copy has only in-frame clones and lacks some. The data contain around 30,000 clones, roughly 85% of them singletons. The sequencing here drew on unsorted PBMCs, taken about 3.3 years after starting antiretroviral therapy. These TCRs come from a man aged 18 to 30 with HIV.

This clone was recorded only once. The gene calls are TRBV21-1 and TRBJ1-4; the table's D call of TRBD1 was not tested on the DNA. TRBV21-1 is flagged as a pseudogene. There are 14 residues in the CDR3. The CDR3: CASSGHRGNEKLFF. The CDR3 DNA reads as TGTGCCAGCAGCGGCCACAGGGGTAATGAAAAACTGTTTTTT.

The chain couples TRBV28 to TRBJ1-1; D is uncertain. This CDR3 contains 14 residues. Trimming removed 6 bases at V and 0 bases at J, with 11 bases between. Germline-derived CDR1 and CDR2 are MDHEN and SYDVKM. This CDR3 is CASSPLNLNTEAFF. CDR3 DNA sequence: TGTGCCAGCAGCCCACTCAACTTGAACACTGAAGCTTTCTTT.

Turning to this clone: Relative to the germline gene, one junction end is altered; a read error may explain this. The V call is TRBV6-5, the J call TRBJ2-7, with D possibly being TRBD1 or TRBD2 (7 bases each). The CDR3 totals 11 residues. From germline, CDR1 is MNHEY and CDR2 SVGAGI. Here the CDR3 DNA reads TGTGCCAGCAGTCAGGGGGGGGTTCTGTTCTTC. Protein sequence: CASSQGGVLFF.

This chain connects TRBV4-3 to TRBJ2-3; TRBD2 might be the D (5 bases). The CDR3 spans 15 residues. Trimming removed 2 bases from V and 6 bases from J, with 15 bases in between. Per germline, CDR1 LGHNA and CDR2 YSLEER. CDR3 in amino acids: CASSQTDSVRDTQYF. The CDR3 region has the DNA TGCGCCAGCAGCCAAACGGACTCGGTGAGGGATACGCAGTATTTT.

V and J are TRBV7-8 and TRBJ2-7, with 7 bases aligning to TRBD1. The CDR3 length is 14 residues. From germline, CDR1 is SGHVS and CDR2 FQNEAQ. With 5 bases clipped from V and 2 bases from J, the junction kept 6 bases outside the gene matches. The CDR3 is CASSASTGPYEQYF. For the CDR3, the DNA is TGTGCCAGCAGCGCATCGACAGGGCCCTACGAGCAGTACTTC.

J is TRBJ2-3 and V is TRBV2, with no clear D. This CDR3 is built from 13 residues. The V end was cut by 5 bases, the J end by 1 base, with 7 bases between. CDR1 and CDR2 from the germline V gene are SNHLY and FYNNEI. Here the CDR3 reads CASSSLGTDTQYF. DNA of the CDR3: TGTGCCAGCAGTTCTCTGGGCACAGATACGCAGTATTTT.

The rearrangement joins TRBV11-1 to TRBJ2-2, with D perhaps TRBD1 (6 bases). The CDR3 is made up of 13 amino acids. Germline CDR1 and CDR2: SGHAT and FQDESV (reference sequence). The ends were cut back, 2 bases at V and 5 bases at J, with 6 bases in the middle. As DNA, the CDR3 is TGTGCCAGCAGCTTAACAGGGACCGGGGAGCTGTTTTTT. This translates into CASSLTGTGELFF.

V gene TRBV7-9 combines with J gene TRBJ1-2, with TRBD1 as a possible D gene (5 bases). Trimming removed 10 bases at V and 4 bases at J, with 10 bases between. The CDR3 runs 11 residues. Germline values: CDR1 SEHNR, CDR2 FQNEAQ (reference sequence). DNA for the CDR3: TGTGCCACCCCAGGGACCTATGGCTACACCTTC. Amino acids: CATPGTYGYTF.

The gene calls are TRBV6-5 and TRBJ2-3; 7 bases are shared with TRBD2. Germline CDR1 is MNHEY and CDR2 is SVGAGI. The CDR3 is made up of 12 amino acids. CDR3 residues: CAGGSPADTQYF. CDR3 in DNA: TGTGCTGGCGGGAGTCCCGCAGATACGCAGTATTTT.

This chain connects TRBV11-2 to TRBJ2-3; D gene uncertain. Trimming removed 4 bases from V and 1 base from J, with 12 bases in between. Per the germline V gene, CDR1 is SGHAT and CDR2 is FQNNGV. The CDR3 spans 15 residues. The CDR3 DNA is TGTGCCAGCAGCTCCGCCGGACGAGGCACAGATACGCAGTATTTT. It is translated as CASSSAGRGTDTQYF.

This clone was seen a few times. The V call is TRBV6-1, the J call TRBJ2-7, with TRBD1 as a possible D gene (5 bases). Looked up from germline, CDR1 is MNHNS and CDR2 is SASEGT. This CDR3 spans 12 amino acids. Trimming removed 8 bases at V and 6 bases at J, with 14 bases between. This CDR3 is CASQDTFSEQYF. The CDR3 bases are TGTGCCAGCCAGGACACGTTCAGCGAGCAGTACTTC.

The chain employs TRBV5-6 and TRBJ1-1; D ambiguous. The CDR3 consists of 15 residues. Trimming took 5 bases from V and 3 from J, leaving 17 bases between them. Germline V gene sequence: CDR1 SGHDT, CDR2 YYEEEE. DNA of the CDR3: TGTGCCAGCAGTCCCGACACCGGCGGGGACACTGAAGCTTTCTTT. Amino acids: CASSPDTGGDTEAFF.

This clone was detected a few times. The gene calls are TRBV27 and TRBJ2-2; 8 positions agree with TRBD1. The CDR3 is 16 amino acids. Germline-derived CDR1 and CDR2 are MNHEY and SMNVEV (reference sequence). The V gene end was trimmed by 2 bases and the J gene end by 5 bases; junction bases not matched to a gene: 7. Here the CDR3 reads CASSLATGVETGELFF. CDR3 coding DNA: TGTGCCAGCAGTTTAGCGACAGGGGTGGAGACCGGGGAGCTGTTTTTT.

The rearrangement joins TRBV6-1 to TRBJ2-5; 7 bases are a match to TRBD1. The CDR3 runs to 14 residues. With 6 bases clipped from V and 3 bases from J, the junction kept 7 bases outside the gene matches. Looked up from germline, CDR1 is MNHNS and CDR2 is SASEGT. Here the CDR3 reads CASSAGQEEETQYF. The DNA of the CDR3 is TGTGCCAGCAGCGCCGGACAGGAGGAAGAGACCCAGTACTTC.